The clone carrying this T cell receptor beta chain has only a few counts. Its matching antigen is unknown. The record originates from a study of T-cell memory formation after mild COVID-19. Across the study: TCR clusters mostly belonged to single donors. General study points: Second-wave clones reaching peak frequency on day 37 lacked confirmed SARS-CoV-2 specificity.

TCRdb re-called the 5' RACE reads with MiXCR, one entry per CDR3 protein. The table has 55,000 to 75,000 distinct CDR3 sequences, 25% to 35% seen once. This TCR was recovered from a man between 18 and 29 years old who had mild COVID-19 (a few samples of this study predate the infection). Cell type and time point are not known. Material for sequencing was PBMCs or a T cell subset sorted from them (not recorded which).

CDR3 amino acids: CASSMTGRGTDTQYF. The DNA of the CDR3 is TGTGCCAGTAGTATGACCGGGCGGGGTACAGATACGCAGTATTTT. The chain has TRBV19 and TRBJ2-3, with D tentatively TRBD2 (6 bases). The CDR3 is 15 residues long. The germline gives CDR1 LNHDA, CDR2 SQIVND (reference sequence). Trimming cost V 3 bases and J 3 bases, with 13 bases left between them.